One sample yielded the 7 T cell receptor beta chains listed below, sequenced in a study of tumor-infiltrating lymphocytes in localized non-small cell lung cancer. Clones were read by immunoSEQ multiplex PCR, and TCRdb kept only the in-frame ones, dropping some. Of over 15,000 clones in the sample, roughly 70% were seen once. The specimen was lung tumor tissue. Source of these receptors: a human donor with non-small cell lung cancer.

The gene calls are TRBV6-5 and TRBJ2-2; tentatively, D is TRBD1 (5 bases). This CDR3 has 13 residues. Germline lookup yields CDR1 MNHEY and CDR2 SVGAGI. Trimming removed 6 bases from V and 6 bases from J, with 11 bases in between. CDR3 protein: CASRGDGPGELFF. The CDR3 coding sequence is TGTGCCAGCAGAGGGGATGGACCCGGGGAGCTGTTTTTT.

This clone was counted a few times. The genes are TRBV15 and TRBJ2-3; the match to TRBD1 covers 9 bases. CDR3 size: 15 residues. The V and J ends lost 1 base and 8 bases, in that order; junction bases with no gene match: 7. CDR1 is LNHNV and CDR2 is YYDKDF in the germline V gene (reference sequence). CDR3 nucleotide sequence: TGTGCCACCAGCAGAGGGGGACAGGGTTCGCCTACGCAGTATTTT. This sequence encodes CATSRGGQGSPTQYF.

The CDR3 spells CASSSRQGISYEQYF. In nucleotides, the CDR3 is TGTGCCAGCAGTTCCCGACAGGGAATCTCCTACGAGCAGTACTTC. This chain connects TRBV6-5 to TRBJ2-7; 7 nucleotides match TRBD1. CDR1 is MNHEY, CDR2 SVGAGI, per germline. The CDR3 length is 15 residues. Unmatched junction bases numbered 6, after V lost 4 bases and J lost 0 bases.

This clone was seen a single time. The chain couples TRBV9 to TRBJ1-2, with D possibly TRBD1 on 6 matching bases. The ends were cut back, 3 bases at V and 8 bases at J, with 26 bases in the middle. The CDR3 sequence is 17 residues long. Germline CDR1 is SGDLS and CDR2 is YYNGEE. This chain's CDR3 is CASSGTPSTGQMRGYTF. The DNA of the CDR3 is TGTGCCAGCAGCGGGACCCCCTCTACAGGGCAGATGCGAGGCTACACCTTC.

This clone occurred once. The CDR3 DNA sequence: TGCAGCGTGTTAGCGGGAGGGCCTAAGCAGTACTTC. Protein: CSVLAGGPKQYF. The rearrangement joins TRBV29-1 to TRBJ2-7; 11 bases align to TRBD2. This CDR3 spans 12 amino acids. J lost 8 bases, V lost 6 bases, and 6 bases had no gene match. Germline lookup yields CDR1 SQVTM and CDR2 ANQGSEA.

The chain couples TRBV5-6 to TRBJ2-7; D possibly corresponds to TRBD2 (6 bases). Germline lookup yields CDR1 SGHDT and CDR2 YYEEEE. V was clipped by 4 bases and J by 0 bases, with 14 bases between them. This CDR3 is 15 amino acids long. CDR3 loop: CASSPELALSYEQYF. The CDR3 DNA reads TGTGCCAGCAGCCCGGAACTAGCCCTCTCCTACGAGCAGTACTTC.

V is TRBV10-1 and J is TRBJ1-2; 7 bases are shared with TRBD1. Losses at the gene ends were 6 bases for V and 6 bases for J; bases not matched to a gene: 10. This CDR3 has 14 residues. The germline V gene has CDR1 WNHNN and CDR2 SYGVQD (reference sequence). CDR3 sequence reads: CASRKGQPPDGYTF. CDR3 DNA sequence: TGCGCCAGCAGGAAGGGACAGCCACCGGATGGCTACACCTTC.